This TCR beta chain was profiled in a study of OX40 agonist ivuxolimab in advanced cancers. Trimming took 5 bases from V and 4 from J; bases not matched to a gene: 2. The CDR3 sequence is 14 residues long. CDR1 is SGHTA, CDR2 FQGNSA, per germline. Clones were read by immunoSEQ multiplex PCR, and TCRdb kept only the in-frame ones, dropping some. The sample has about 70,000 clones; roughly 85% are singletons. Study-wide results and limits: Average numbers of expanded clones were greater in CD8+ T cells than in CD4+.

A history of autoimmune disease or systemic immunosuppression excluded patients. Samples of blood were obtained at baseline, on cycle 4 day 1, and on cycle 7 day 1. In regard to this clone: Its antigen is not identified.

The sample in question was CD4+ or CD8+ T cells sorted from blood, obtained in a trial of the OX40 agonist ivuxolimab. The J gene is TRBJ1-5, the V gene TRBV7-2; 10 positions match TRBD1. This TCR was recovered from an adult with an advanced solid tumor such as melanoma, head and neck, liver or kidney cancer. The CDR3 here is CASSTGQGNQPQHF. CDR3 coding DNA: TGTGCCAGCAGCACGGGACAGGGGAATCAGCCCCAGCATTTT.